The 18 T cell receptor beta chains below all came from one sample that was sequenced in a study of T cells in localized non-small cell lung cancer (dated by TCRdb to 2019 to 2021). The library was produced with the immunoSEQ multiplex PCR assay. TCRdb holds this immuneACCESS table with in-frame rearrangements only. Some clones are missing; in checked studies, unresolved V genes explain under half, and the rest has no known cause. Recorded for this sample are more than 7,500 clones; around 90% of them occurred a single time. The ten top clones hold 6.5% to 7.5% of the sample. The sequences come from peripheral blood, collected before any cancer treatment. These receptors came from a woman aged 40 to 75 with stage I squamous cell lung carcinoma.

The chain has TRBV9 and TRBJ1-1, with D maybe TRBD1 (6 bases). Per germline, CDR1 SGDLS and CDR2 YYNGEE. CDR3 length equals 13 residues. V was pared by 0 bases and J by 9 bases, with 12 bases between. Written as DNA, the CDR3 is TGTGCCAGCAGCGTAGATGGGACAACCCAAGCTTTCTTT. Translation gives CASSVDGTTQAFF. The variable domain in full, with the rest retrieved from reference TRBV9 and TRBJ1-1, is DSGVTQTPKHLITATGQRVTLRCSPRSGDLSVYWYQQSLDQGLQFLIQYYNGEERAKGNILERFSAQQFPDLHSELNLSSLELGDSALYFCASSVDGTTQAFFGQGTRLTVV.

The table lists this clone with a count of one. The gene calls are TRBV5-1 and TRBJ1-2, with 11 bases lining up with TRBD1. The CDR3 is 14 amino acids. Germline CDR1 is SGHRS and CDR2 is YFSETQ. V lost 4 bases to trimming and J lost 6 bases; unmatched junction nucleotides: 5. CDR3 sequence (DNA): TGCGCCAGCAGCCCGGGACAGGGGGTGAATGGCTACACCTTC. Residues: CASSPGQGVNGYTF. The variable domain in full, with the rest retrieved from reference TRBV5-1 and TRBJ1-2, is KAGVTQTPRYLIKTRGQQVTLSCSPISGHRSVSWYQQTPGQGLQFLFEYFSETQRNKGNFPGRFSGRQFSNSRSEMNVSTLELGDSALYLCASSPGQGVNGYTFGSGTRLTVV.

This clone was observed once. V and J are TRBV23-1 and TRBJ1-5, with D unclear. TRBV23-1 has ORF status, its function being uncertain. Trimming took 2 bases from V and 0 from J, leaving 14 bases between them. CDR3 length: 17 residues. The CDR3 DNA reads TGCGCCAGCAGTCAAAGGCCTCGGAGGTATAGCAATCAGCCCCAGCATTTT. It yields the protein CASSQRPRRYSNQPQHF.

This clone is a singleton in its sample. The CDR3 loop reads CASSSWVGTEAFF. As DNA, the CDR3 is TGCGCCAGCAGCTCATGGGTTGGGACTGAAGCTTTCTTT. The V gene is TRBV5-1, the J gene TRBJ1-1; D call uncertain. Germline V CDR1 and CDR2: SGHRS, YFSETQ. V was pared by 3 bases and J by 5 bases, with 11 bases between. The CDR3 has 13 amino acids.

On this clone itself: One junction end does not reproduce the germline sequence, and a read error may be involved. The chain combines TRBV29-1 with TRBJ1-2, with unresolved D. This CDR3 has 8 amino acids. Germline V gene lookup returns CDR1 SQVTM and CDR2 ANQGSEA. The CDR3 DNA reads TGCAGCGTTGGCAACCGGGACTTC. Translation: CSVGNRDF.

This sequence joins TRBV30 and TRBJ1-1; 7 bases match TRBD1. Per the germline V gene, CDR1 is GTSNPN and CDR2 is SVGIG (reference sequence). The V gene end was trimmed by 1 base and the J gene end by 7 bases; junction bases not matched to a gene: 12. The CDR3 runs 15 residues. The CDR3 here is CAWSAFDRAKFEAFF. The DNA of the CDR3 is TGTGCCTGGAGTGCTTTCGACAGGGCGAAATTTGAAGCTTTCTTT.

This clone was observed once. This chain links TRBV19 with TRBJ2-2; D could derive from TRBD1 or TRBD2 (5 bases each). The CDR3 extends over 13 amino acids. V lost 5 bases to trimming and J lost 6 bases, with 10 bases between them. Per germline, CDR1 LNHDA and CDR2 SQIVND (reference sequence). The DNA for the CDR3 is TGTGCCAGTAGTCCCTGGGGGTCCGGGGAGCTGTTTTTT. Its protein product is CASSPWGSGELFF. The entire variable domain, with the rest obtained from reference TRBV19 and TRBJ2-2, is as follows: DGGITQSPKYLFRKEGQNVTLSCEQNLNHDAMYWYRQDPGQGLRLIYYSQIVNDFQKGDIAEGYSVSREKKESFPLTVTSAQKNPTAFYLCASSPWGSGELFFGEGSRLTVL.

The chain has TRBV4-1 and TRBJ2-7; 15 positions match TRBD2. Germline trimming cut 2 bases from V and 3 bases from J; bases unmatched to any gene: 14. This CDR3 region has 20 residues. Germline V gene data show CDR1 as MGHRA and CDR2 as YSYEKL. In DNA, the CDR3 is TGCGCCAGCAGCCAAAAGCCTGGACTAGCGGGGGGGGTTAATAACTACGAGCAGTACTTC. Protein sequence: CASSQKPGLAGGVNNYEQYF.

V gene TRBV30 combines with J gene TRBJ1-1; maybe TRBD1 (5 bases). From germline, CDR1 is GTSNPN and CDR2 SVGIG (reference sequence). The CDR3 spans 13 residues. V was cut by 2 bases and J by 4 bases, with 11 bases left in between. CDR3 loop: CAWSPRQFTEAFF. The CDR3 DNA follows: TGTGCCTGGAGTCCCCGACAGTTCACTGAAGCTTTCTTT.

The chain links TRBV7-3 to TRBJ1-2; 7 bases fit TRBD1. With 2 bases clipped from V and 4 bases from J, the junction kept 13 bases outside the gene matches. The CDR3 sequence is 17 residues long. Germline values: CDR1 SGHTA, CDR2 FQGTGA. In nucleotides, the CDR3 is TGTGCCAGCAGCTTACAGGGGGGACAGCCCGGCCTCTATGGCTACACCTTC. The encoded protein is CASSLQGGQPGLYGYTF.

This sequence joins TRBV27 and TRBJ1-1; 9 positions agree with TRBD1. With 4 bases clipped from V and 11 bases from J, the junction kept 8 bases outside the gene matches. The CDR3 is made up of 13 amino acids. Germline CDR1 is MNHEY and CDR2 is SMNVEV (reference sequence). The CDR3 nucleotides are TGTGCCAGCAGTTCCAACCTACAGGGGGCGGCTTTCTTT. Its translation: CASSSNLQGAAFF.

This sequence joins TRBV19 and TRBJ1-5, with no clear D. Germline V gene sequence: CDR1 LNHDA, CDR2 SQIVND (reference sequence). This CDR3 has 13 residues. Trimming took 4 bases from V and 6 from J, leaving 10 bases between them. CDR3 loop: CASSNPGIQPQHF. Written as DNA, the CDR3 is TGTGCCAGTAGTAACCCAGGAATTCAGCCCCAGCATTTT. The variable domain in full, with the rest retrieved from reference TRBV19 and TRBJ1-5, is DGGITQSPKYLFRKEGQNVTLSCEQNLNHDAMYWYRQDPGQGLRLIYYSQIVNDFQKGDIAEGYSVSREKKESFPLTVTSAQKNPTAFYLCASSNPGIQPQHFGDGTRLSIL.

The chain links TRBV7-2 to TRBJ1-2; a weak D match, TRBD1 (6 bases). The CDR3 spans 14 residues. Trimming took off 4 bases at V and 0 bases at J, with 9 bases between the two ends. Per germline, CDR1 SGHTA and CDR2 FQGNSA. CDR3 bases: TGTGCCAGCAGCTCCCGACAGGCTAACTATGGCTACACCTTC. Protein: CASSSRQANYGYTF.

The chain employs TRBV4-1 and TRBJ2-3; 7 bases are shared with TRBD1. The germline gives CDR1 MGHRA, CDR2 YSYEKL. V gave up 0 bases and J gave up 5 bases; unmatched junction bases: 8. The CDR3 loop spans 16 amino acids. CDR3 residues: CASSQELRGGEDTQYF. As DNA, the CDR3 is TGCGCCAGCAGCCAAGAATTGCGAGGGGGCGAAGATACGCAGTATTTT.

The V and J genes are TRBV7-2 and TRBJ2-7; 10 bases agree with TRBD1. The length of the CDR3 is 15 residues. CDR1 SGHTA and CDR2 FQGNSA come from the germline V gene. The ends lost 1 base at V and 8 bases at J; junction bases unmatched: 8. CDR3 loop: CASSLGPGQGVKQYF. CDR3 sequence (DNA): TGTGCCAGCAGCTTAGGCCCCGGACAGGGGGTAAAGCAGTACTTC.

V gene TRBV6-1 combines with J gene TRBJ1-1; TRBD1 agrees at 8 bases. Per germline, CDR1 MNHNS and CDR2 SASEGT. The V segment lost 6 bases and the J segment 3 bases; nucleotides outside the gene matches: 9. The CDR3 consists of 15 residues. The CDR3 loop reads CASSRSQGGYTEAFF. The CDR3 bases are TGTGCCAGCAGCCGTTCACAGGGGGGCTACACTGAAGCTTTCTTT.

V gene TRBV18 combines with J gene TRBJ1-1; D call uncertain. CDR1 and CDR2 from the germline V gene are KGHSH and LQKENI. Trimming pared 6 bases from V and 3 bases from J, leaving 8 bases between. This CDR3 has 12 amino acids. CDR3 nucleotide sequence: TGTGCCAGCTCGCCCCGGGACACTGAAGCTTTCTTT. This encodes CASSPRDTEAFF. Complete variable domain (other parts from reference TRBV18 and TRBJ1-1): NAGVMQNPRHLVRRRGQEARLRCSPMKGHSHVYWYRQLPEEGLKFMVYLQKENIIDESGMPKERFSAEFPKEGPSILRIQQVVRGDSAAYFCASSPRDTEAFFGQGTRLTVV.

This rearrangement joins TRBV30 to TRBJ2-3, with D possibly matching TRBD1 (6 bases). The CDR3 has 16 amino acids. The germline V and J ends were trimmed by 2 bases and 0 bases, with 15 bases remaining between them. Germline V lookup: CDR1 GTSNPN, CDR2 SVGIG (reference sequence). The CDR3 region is CAWSPETGSSTDTQYF. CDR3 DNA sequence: TGTGCCTGGAGTCCCGAGACAGGATCTAGCACAGATACGCAGTATTTT.